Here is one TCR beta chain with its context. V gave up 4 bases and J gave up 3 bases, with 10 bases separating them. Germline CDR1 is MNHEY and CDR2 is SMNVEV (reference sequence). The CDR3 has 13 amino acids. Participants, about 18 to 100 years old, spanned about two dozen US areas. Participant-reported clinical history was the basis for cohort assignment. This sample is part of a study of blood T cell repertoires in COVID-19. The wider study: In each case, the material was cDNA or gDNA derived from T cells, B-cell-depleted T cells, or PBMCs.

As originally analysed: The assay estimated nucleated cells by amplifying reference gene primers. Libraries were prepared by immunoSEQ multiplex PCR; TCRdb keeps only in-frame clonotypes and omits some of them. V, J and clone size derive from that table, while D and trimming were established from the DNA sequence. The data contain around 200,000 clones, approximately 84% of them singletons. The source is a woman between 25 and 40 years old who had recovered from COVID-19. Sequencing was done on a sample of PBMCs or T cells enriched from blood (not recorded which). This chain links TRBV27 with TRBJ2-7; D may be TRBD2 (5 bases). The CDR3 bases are TGTGCCAGCAGTTCCTCAGGACTCTACGAGCAGTACTTC. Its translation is CASSSSGLYEQYF.